Detailed here is one T cell receptor (beta chain). This specimen comes from a study of blood T cell repertoires in COVID-19. Whole-study context: Donors in the United States, Italy and Spain gave samples during acute or convalescent COVID-19.

Original analysis: Reference gene primers were amplified, and this amplification served to estimate nucleated cell counts. The repertoire was sequenced with immunoSEQ multiplex PCR; TCRdb's copy has only in-frame clones and lacks some. For V, J and clone size, that table is used; D and trimming come from the DNA. The table lists about 310,000 clones, around 90% of them singletons. The germline V gene encodes CDR1 SGHTA and CDR2 FQGNSA. CDR3 length equals 14 residues. V lost 2 bases and J 1 base, leaving 8 bases between the germline ends. The chain uses TRBV7-2 and TRBJ1-1, with D unclear. The source is a woman between 35 and 50 years old with COVID-19, enrolled during active disease. Sequenced input: peripheral blood. CDR3 DNA: TGTGCCAGCAGCTTACGTGACAAGAACACTGAAGCTTTCTTT. The encoded protein is CASSLRDKNTEAFF.